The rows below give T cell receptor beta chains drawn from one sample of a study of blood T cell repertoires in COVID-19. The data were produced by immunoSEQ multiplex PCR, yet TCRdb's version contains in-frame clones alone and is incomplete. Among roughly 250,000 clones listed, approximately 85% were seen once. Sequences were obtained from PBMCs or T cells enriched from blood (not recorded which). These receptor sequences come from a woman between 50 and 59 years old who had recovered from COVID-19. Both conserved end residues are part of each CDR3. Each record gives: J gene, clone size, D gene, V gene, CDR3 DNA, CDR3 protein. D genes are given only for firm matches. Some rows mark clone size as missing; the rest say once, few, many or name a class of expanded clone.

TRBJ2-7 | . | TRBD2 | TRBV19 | TGTGCCAGTAGTGCCACCGGGACTAGCTTTTACGAGCAGTACTTC | CASSATGTSFYEQYF
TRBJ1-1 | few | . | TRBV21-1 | TGTGCCAGCAGCGCCCGGACTGGGAACACTGAAGCTTTCTTT | CASSARTGNTEAFF
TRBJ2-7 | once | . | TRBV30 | TGTGCCTGGAGCGGGGGTACCCGATGGTCATCCTACGAGCAGTACTTC | CAWSGGTRWSSYEQYF
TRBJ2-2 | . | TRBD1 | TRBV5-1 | TGCGCCAGCAGCACGGGACAGGGCACCGGGGAGCTGTTTTTT | CASSTGQGTGELFF
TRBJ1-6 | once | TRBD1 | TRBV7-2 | TGTGCCAGCAGCCCTGGGACAGTCTATAATTCACCCCTCCACTTT | CASSPGTVYNSPLHF
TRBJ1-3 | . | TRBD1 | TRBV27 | TGTGCCAGCAGTCCCGGACAGGGGAAAGGAAACACCATATATTTT | CASSPGQGKGNTIYF
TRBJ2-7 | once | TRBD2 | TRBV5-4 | TGTGCCAGCAGCTCGGTAGCGGGTGCGTACGAGCAGTACTTC | CASSSVAGAYEQYF
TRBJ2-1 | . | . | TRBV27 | TGTGCCAGCACCCCAGGCCGAGGGTTCAATGAGCAGTTCTTC | CASTPGRGFNEQFF
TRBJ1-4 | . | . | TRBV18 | TGTGCCAGCTCGTACGGGATTAATGAAAAACTGTTTTTT | CASSYGINEKLFF
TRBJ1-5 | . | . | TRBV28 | TGTGCCAGCAGTTTCCAGGACATACCCAATCAGCCCCAGCATTTT | CASSFQDIPNQPQHF
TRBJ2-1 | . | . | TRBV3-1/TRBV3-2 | TGTGCCAGCAGCCAAGGGAGTCCGCCTAGAGGATTCTTC | CASSQGSPPRGFF
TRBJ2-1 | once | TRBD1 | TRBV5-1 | TGCGCCAGCAGCTCGGGACAGGGGGCCGGGGATGAGCAGTTCTTC | CASSSGQGAGDEQFF
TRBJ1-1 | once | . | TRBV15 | TGTGCCACCAGCATTGACAGGATTCGGACTGAAGCTTTCTTT | CATSIDRIRTEAFF
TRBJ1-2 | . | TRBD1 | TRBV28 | TGTGCCAGCAGCCGGACGGGACAGGCATATGGCTACACCTTC | CASSRTGQAYGYTF
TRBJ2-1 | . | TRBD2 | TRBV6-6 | TGTGCCAGCAGTCTCTTGACTAGCGAGGGCCGCAGCTCCTACAATGAGCAGTTCTTC | CASSLLTSEGRSSYNEQFF
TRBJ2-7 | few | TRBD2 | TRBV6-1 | TGTGCCAGCAGTGAAACGAGACTAGCGGGAGGCTACGAGCAGTACTTC | CASSETRLAGGYEQYF
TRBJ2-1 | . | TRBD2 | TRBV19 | TGTGCCAGTAGTATATCGGGACTAGCGGGTAATGAGCAGTTCTTC | CASSISGLAGNEQFF
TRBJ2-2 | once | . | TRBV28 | TGTGCCAGCAGTCCCCCAGGGGCCCCACCGACCGGGGAGCTGTTTTTT | CASSPPGAPPTGELFF
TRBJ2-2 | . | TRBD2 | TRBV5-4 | TGTGCCAGCAGCTTGGATACGGGAGGGCCCGCGGCCGGGGAGCTGTTTTTT | CASSLDTGGPAAGELFF
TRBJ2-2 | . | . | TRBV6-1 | TGTGCCAGCAGGGACCCTAGCAGGAACACCGGGGAGCTGTTTTTT | CASRDPSRNTGELFF
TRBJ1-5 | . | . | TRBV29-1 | TGCAGCGTTGGGGCAGGGCGTCAGCCCCAGCATTTT | CSVGAGRQPQHF
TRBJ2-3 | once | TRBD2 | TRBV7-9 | TGTGCCAGCAGCCTTATAGCGGGAGTGGGTGTGGGCACAGATACGCAGTATTTT | CASSLIAGVGVGTDTQYF
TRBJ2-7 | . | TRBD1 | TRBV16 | TGTGCCAGCAGCCAAGAGGGGGCCCGTATTTACGAGCAGTACTTC | CASSQEGARIYEQYF
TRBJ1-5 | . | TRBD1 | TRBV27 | TGTGCCAGCAGTTCCATCGGACAGGTTAGAGGCAATCAGCCCCAGCATTTT | CASSSIGQVRGNQPQHF
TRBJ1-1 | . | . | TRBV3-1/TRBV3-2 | TGTGCCAGCAGCCAAACAGGGTCTAGCACTGAAGCTTTCTTT | CASSQTGSSTEAFF
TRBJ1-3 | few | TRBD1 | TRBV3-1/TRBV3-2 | TGTGCCAGCAGCCCCCCGGGACAGGGGTTGGACACCATATATTTT | CASSPPGQGLDTIYF
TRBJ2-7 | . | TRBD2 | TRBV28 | TGTGCCAGCAGTTTACCTCTAGCGGGAGGGCCTTACGAGCAGTACTTC | CASSLPLAGGPYEQYF
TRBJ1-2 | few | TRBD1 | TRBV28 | TGTGCCAGCAGTTTGGGACAGGGGCATTCGAACTATGGCTACACCTTC | CASSLGQGHSNYGYTF
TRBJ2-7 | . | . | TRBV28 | TGTGCCAGCCGAGTAGGGGCAAGCAGGGGATCCTACGAGCAGTACTTC | CASRVGASRGSYEQYF
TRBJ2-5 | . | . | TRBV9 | TGTGCCAGCAGCGTAGGAGTAGGCCAGCTCGGGGAGACCCAGTACTTC | CASSVGVGQLGETQYF
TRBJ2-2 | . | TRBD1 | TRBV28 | TGTGCCAGCAGTTTATGGGGACAGGGACGGACCGGGGAGCTGTTTTTT | CASSLWGQGRTGELFF
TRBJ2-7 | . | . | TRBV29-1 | TGCAGCGTTGAGGGGACTGACTCCTACGAGCAGTACTTC | CSVEGTDSYEQYF
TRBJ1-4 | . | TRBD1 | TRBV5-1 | TGCGCCAGCAGCTGGACAGGGGGCGCGAATGAAAAACTGTTTTTT | CASSWTGGANEKLFF
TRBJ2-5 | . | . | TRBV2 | TGTGCCAGCAGGACGGGACTGTCCCACCAAGAGACCCAGTACTTC | CASRTGLSHQETQYF
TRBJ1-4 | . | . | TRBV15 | TGTGCCACCAGCAGAGTAGGGGAGGGTAATGAAAAACTGTTTTTT | CATSRVGEGNEKLFF
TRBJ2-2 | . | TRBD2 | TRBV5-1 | TGCGCCAGCAGCTTGATTGGTGGCCGGACTAGCGGAGTTACGAACACCGGGGAGCTGTTTTTT | CASSLIGGRTSGVTNTGELFF
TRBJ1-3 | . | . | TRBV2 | TGTGCCAGCAGTGAAGTTGGAGACACCATATATTTT | CASSEVGDTIYF
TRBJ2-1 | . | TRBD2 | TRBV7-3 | TGTGCCAGCAGCTTAATCGGGACTAGCGCCAATGAGCAGTTCTTC | CASSLIGTSANEQFF
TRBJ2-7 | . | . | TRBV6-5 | TGTGCCAGCAGTTACCGGGGTGACGAGCAGTACTTC | CASSYRGDEQYF
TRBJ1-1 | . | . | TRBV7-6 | TGTGCCAGCAGCTTAGGCGGCGGCACTGAAGCTTTCTTT | CASSLGGGTEAFF
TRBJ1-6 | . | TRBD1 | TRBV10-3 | TGTGCCATCAGTGAGTCGGGACAGGGAGGTTCACCCCTCCACTTT | CAISESGQGGSPLHF
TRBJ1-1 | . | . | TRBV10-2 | TGCGCCAGCAGTGATAGCCGACTCATGTTGGCTTTCTTT | CASSDSRLMLAFF
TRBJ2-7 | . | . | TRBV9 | TGTGCCAGCAGCGTAGGTTCCCTGGGCTATTACGAGCAGTACTTC | CASSVGSLGYYEQYF
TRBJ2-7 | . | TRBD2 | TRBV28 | TGTGCCAGCAGTCCCATCGGACTAGCGGGAGAAGACTACGAGCAGTACTTC | CASSPIGLAGEDYEQYF
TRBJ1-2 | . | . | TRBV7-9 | TGTGCCAGCAGCCCCGGGTGGAACTATGGCTACACCTTC | CASSPGWNYGYTF
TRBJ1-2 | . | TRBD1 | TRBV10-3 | TGTGCCATCAGTTCCATCCAGACAGGGGGCGCAGGCTACACCTTC | CAISSIQTGGAGYTF
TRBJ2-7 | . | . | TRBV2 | TGTGCCAGCAGTGGGACTTTTGCCTACGAGCAGTACTTC | CASSGTFAYEQYF
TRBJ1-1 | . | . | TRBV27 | TGTGCCAGCAGTCCACAGGGTCCCCTTCTGAACACTGAAGCTTTCTTT | CASSPQGPLLNTEAFF
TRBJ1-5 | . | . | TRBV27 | TGTGCCAGCAGTAAGCGGGAAAATCAGCCCCAGCATTTT | CASSKRENQPQHF
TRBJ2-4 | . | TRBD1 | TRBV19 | TGTGCCAGTAGTATAGTGGACAGGGAAGCCAAAAACATTCAGTACTTC | CASSIVDREAKNIQYF
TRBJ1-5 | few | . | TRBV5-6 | TGTGCCAGCAGCTTGAGGGGGACGAGGCCCCAGCATTTT | CASSLRGTRPQHF
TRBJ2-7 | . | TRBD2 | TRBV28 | TGTGCCAGCAGCCCTGGACTAGCGGGAGTGTACGAGCAGTACTTC | CASSPGLAGVYEQYF
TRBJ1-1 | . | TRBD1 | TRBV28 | TGTGCCAGCAGTAGAGGGACAGGGAAGACTGAAGCTTTCTTT | CASSRGTGKTEAFF
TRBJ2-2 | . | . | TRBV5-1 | TGCGCCAGCAGCTTGGAGGGGCCGAACACCGGGGAGCTGTTTTTT | CASSLEGPNTGELFF
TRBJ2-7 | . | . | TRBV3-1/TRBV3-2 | TGTGCCAGCAGCTCACTAGGACAGTTCTACGAGCAGTACTTC | CASSSLGQFYEQYF
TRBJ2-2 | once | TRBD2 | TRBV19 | TGTGCCAGTAGTGCGACTAGCGGGAACACCGGGGAGCTGTTTTTT | CASSATSGNTGELFF
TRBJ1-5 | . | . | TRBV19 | TGTGCCAGTAGGTTGGGGGCAGTCGGGCTTAGCAATCAGCCCCAGCATTTT | CASRLGAVGLSNQPQHF
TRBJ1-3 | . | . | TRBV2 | TGTGCCAGCAGTGGCGGGTCTGCGTGGGGAAACACCATATATTTT | CASSGGSAWGNTIYF
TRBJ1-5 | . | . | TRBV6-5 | TGTGCCAGCAGCAGTCAAAATCAGCCCCAGCATTTT | CASSSQNQPQHF